What follows is one T cell receptor beta chain and its context. The sample is drawn from a study of blood T cell repertoires in COVID-19. Study-level information: Acute and convalescent COVID-19 specimens originated in the United States, Italy and Spain. T cells, B-cell-depleted T cells, or PBMCs supplied cDNA or gDNA.

In the authors' methods: Amplifying reference gene primers gave estimates of nucleated cell counts. TCRdb keeps only in-frame clones here, not all; method: immunoSEQ multiplex PCR. V, J and clone size were drawn from that table, and D and trimming were deduced from the DNA. The data show 280,000 or so clones, roughly four fifths seen once. The CDR3 sequence is 14 residues long. Germline values: CDR1 SGHNT, CDR2 YENEEA. The V gene lost 5 bases and the J gene lost 5 bases, with 16 bases spanning the gap. The sequence was obtained from a woman between 45 and 60 years old who had recovered from COVID-19. The specimen sequenced was peripheral blood. The gene calls are TRBV11-3 and TRBJ2-7, with D perhaps TRBD2 (6 bases). CDR3 in amino acids: CASSLGTETHEQYF. CDR3 DNA sequence: TGTGCCAGCAGCCTCGGGACTGAAACTCACGAGCAGTACTTC.